Shown below are 21 T cell receptor beta chains from a single sample sequenced in a study of identical twins (dated by TCRdb to between 2015 and 2016). The receptor library was made with 5' RACE. The reads were generated on an Illumina HiSeq 2000. Using fastp trimming at Q25 and MiXCR clonotype assembly, TCRdb reanalyzed the public sequencing data and kept in-frame beta chains. Under each unique CDR3 protein, matching rows form one entry showing the most common genes and DNA. Across this sample there are roughly 570,000 distinct CDR3 sequences, with 9.6% seen only once. The top ten clonotypes cover roughly 3.2% of the sample. The sample was also linked to a second study, of yellow fever vaccine responses in identical twins.

The sample was PBMCs. The receptor set was obtained from a woman under 30 in good health.

Only a few counts were recorded for this clonotype. This sequence joins TRBV14 and TRBJ2-7; 7 bases fit TRBD2. Looked up from germline, CDR1 is SGHDN and CDR2 is FVKESK. V lost 5 bases and J lost 3; bases outside the gene matches: 10. The CDR3 loop spans 15 amino acids. CDR3 DNA: TGTGCCAGCAGCGGCCCCCCCGGCGGGAGCTACGAGCAGTACTTC. Its translation: CASSGPPGGSYEQYF.

A few counts support this clonotype. The gene calls are TRBV3-1 and TRBJ1-1; D perhaps matches TRBD1 (6 bases). V lost 3 bases, J lost 7 bases, and 9 bases lay in between. Germline V gene lookup returns CDR1 LGHDT and CDR2 YNNKEL (reference sequence). The CDR3 runs 12 residues. CDR3 bases: TGTGCCAGCAGCCAGAGGGGGAGTGAAGCTTTCTTT. Protein: CASSQRGSEAFF. The full variable domain, completed using reference TRBV3-1 and TRBJ1-1, is DTAVSQTPKYLVTQMGNDKSIKCEQNLGHDTMYWYKQDSKKFLKIMFSYNNKELIINETVPNRFSPKSPDKAHLNLHINSLELGDSAVYFCASSQRGSEAFFGQGTRLTVV.

This clonotype was found a few times. This sequence joins TRBV6-5 and TRBJ2-7, with 7 bases lining up with TRBD1. This CDR3 has 14 residues. Germline V gives CDR1 MNHEY, CDR2 SVGAGI. V trimming: 4 bases; J trimming: 4 bases; junction bases outside the gene matches: 7. The CDR3 region is CASSSTGTAYEQYF. The CDR3 DNA sequence: TGTGCCAGCAGTTCCACCGGGACAGCATACGAGCAGTACTTC.

There are a few counts of this clonotype. The chain couples TRBV5-4 to TRBJ2-1; the match to TRBD1 covers 7 bases. Germline CDR1 SGHNT, CDR2 YYREEE (reference sequence). The CDR3 runs to 14 residues. The trim removed 6 bases at V and 8 bases at J, leaving 11 bases unmatched. The CDR3, as DNA: TGTGCCAGCAAAGGTTTCGACAGGGTCGATGAGCAGTTCTTC. Its protein product is CASKGFDRVDEQFF. Supplemented by reference TRBV5-4 and TRBJ2-1, the full variable domain reads ETGVTQSPTHLIKTRGQQVTLRCSSQSGHNTVSWYQQALGQGPQFIFQYYREEENGRGNFPPRFSGLQFPNYSSELNVNALELDDSALYLCASKGFDRVDEQFFGPGTRLTVL.

This clonotype was counted only a few times. The genes are TRBV6-1 and TRBJ1-6; no reliable D call. Trimming stripped 4 bases from V and 10 bases from J, with 14 bases between. The CDR3 sequence is 14 residues long. Germline CDR1 and CDR2: MNHNS and SASEGT. In DNA form, the CDR3 reads TGTGCCAGCAGTGTAAGTCTGCGGCAGTCACCCCTCCACTTT. Translated: CASSVSLRQSPLHF.

The V gene is TRBV7-6, the J gene TRBJ2-1, with 7 bases that match TRBD2. The CDR3 runs 19 residues. From germline, CDR1 is SGHVS and CDR2 FNYEAQ. V shed 5 bases and J 2 bases; nucleotides not matched to a gene: 18. The CDR3 sequence is CASSHGAISAGAPYNEQFF. CDR3 bases: TGTGCCAGCAGCCACGGGGCCATAAGCGCGGGAGCCCCCTACAATGAGCAGTTCTTC.

This clonotype came up many times. The chain couples TRBV14 to TRBJ2-2; 12 bases are a match to TRBD2. The germline gives CDR1 SGHDN, CDR2 FVKESK. The CDR3 has 16 residues. The J segment lost 4 bases and the V segment lost 2 bases, leaving 2 bases of the junction unmatched. The CDR3 DNA reads TGTGCCAGCAGCCAAACTAGCGGGAGGACCACCGGGGAGCTGTTTTTT. Amino acids: CASSQTSGRTTGELFF.

This clonotype has just a few counts. The rearrangement uses TRBV27 and TRBJ1-2; TRBD1 might be the D (6 bases). V was trimmed by 0 bases and J by 4 bases, leaving 12 bases between them. The CDR3 is 15 amino acids. Germline lookup yields CDR1 MNHEY and CDR2 SMNVEV (reference sequence). The CDR3: CASSLSLGAGYGYTF. The CDR3 coding sequence is TGTGCCAGCAGTTTATCGTTGGGGGCTGGCTATGGCTACACCTTC.

The chain joins TRBV7-3 to TRBJ2-2, with D unresolved. CDR1 and CDR2 (germline): SGHTA, FQGTGA. V lost 1 base and J 3 bases, leaving 15 bases between the germline ends. The length of the CDR3 is 17 residues. CDR3 nucleotides: TGTGCCAGCAGCTTAAGATCGGCAGCCTTTGACACCGGGGAGCTGTTTTTT. Its protein is CASSLRSAAFDTGELFF.

The chain links TRBV28 to TRBJ2-3; 7 bases agree with TRBD2. CDR1 and CDR2 (germline): MDHEN, SYDVKM. The CDR3 length is 14 residues. J lost 6 bases, V lost 3 bases, and 6 bases had no gene match. CDR3 sequence reads: CASSFTLLADTQYF. The CDR3 nucleotides are TGTGCCAGCAGTTTTACTCTACTAGCGGATACGCAGTATTTT.

This clonotype showed up many times. The rearrangement joins TRBV5-6 to TRBJ1-5; D is ambiguous. Between the trimmed V and J ends, which lost 2 bases and 1 base, there was a span of 7 bases. The CDR3 is 14 amino acids. Germline V gives CDR1 SGHDT, CDR2 YYEEEE. CDR3 loop: CASSFGISNQPQHF. The DNA of the CDR3 is TGTGCCAGCAGCTTCGGGATAAGCAATCAGCCCCAGCATTTT.

This clonotype has at least ten counts. The chain uses TRBV12-3 or TRBV12-4 and TRBJ1-1; D is possibly TRBD1 (5 bases). The CDR3 consists of 13 residues. V was trimmed by 1 base and J by 3 bases, leaving 6 bases between them. DNA of the CDR3: TGTGCCAGCAGTTTAGGGGGGGACACTGAAGCTTTCTTT. Translated: CASSLGGDTEAFF.

This clonotype has just a few counts. The chain combines TRBV6-2 or TRBV6-3 with TRBJ2-1, with 9 bases identical to TRBD2. V shed 4 bases, J shed 6 bases, and the junction held 10 bases outside the gene matches. Germline V CDR1 and CDR2: MNHEY, SVGEGT. The CDR3 loop spans 16 amino acids. The CDR3 region is CASSSPGPAGGNEQFF. CDR3 bases: TGTGCCAGCAGTTCCCCGGGACCAGCGGGAGGCAATGAGCAGTTCTTC.

This clonotype has a count of ten or more. The CDR3 loop reads CSVEGQGAREQYF. For the CDR3, the DNA is TGCAGCGTTGAGGGACAGGGGGCGAGAGAGCAGTACTTC. This chain connects TRBV29-1 to TRBJ2-7, with 12 bases aligning to TRBD1. The CDR3 spans 13 residues. The ends lost 3 bases at V and 7 bases at J; junction bases unmatched: 4. CDR1 and CDR2 from the germline V gene are SQVTM and ANQGSEA.

The CDR3, as DNA: TGTGCCAGCAGCTCCAGGGGGCCCTCAGGAGAGCAGTTCTTC. As protein: CASSSRGPSGEQFF. The chain joins TRBV11-3 to TRBJ2-1, with 8 positions matching TRBD1. CDR1 and CDR2 from the germline V gene are SGHNT and YENEEA. CDR3 size: 14 residues. Trimming at V came to 4 bases and at J to 10 bases, leaving 9 bases not matched to a gene.

The rearrangement links TRBV20-1 to TRBJ2-7; TRBD2 is a possible D gene (6 bases). The germline V and J ends were trimmed by 0 bases and 3 bases, with 15 bases remaining between them. This CDR3 has 15 amino acids. Germline V gene data show CDR1 as DFQATT and CDR2 as SNEGSKA (reference sequence). The chain's CDR3 is CSARDWASAIYEQYF. Here the CDR3 DNA reads TGCAGTGCTAGAGATTGGGCTAGCGCCATCTACGAGCAGTACTTC.

This clonotype was picked up a small number of times. The chain recombines TRBV15 with TRBJ1-1; TRBD1 is a possible D gene (5 bases). The CDR3 runs 15 residues. With 2 bases removed from V and 0 bases from J, the gap between germline ends came to 10 bases. Germline assignment: CDR1 LNHNV and CDR2 YYDKDF (reference sequence). DNA of the CDR3: TGTGCCACCAGCAGACTAGACAGACTGAACACTGAAGCTTTCTTT. It encodes CATSRLDRLNTEAFF.

In its sample, this clonotype was seen a few times. The genes are TRBV29-1 and TRBJ1-4; unclear D gene. Trimming pared 5 bases from V and 10 bases from J, leaving 14 bases between. The CDR3 is made up of 12 amino acids. CDR1 and CDR2 from the germline V gene are SQVTM and ANQGSEA. CDR3 nucleotide sequence: TGCAGCGTTTCCGCGGCGCTGGGAAAACTGTTTTTT. This translates into CSVSAALGKLFF.

At least ten counts were recorded for this clonotype. The chain has TRBV6-4 and TRBJ2-3, with a weak D call TRBD1 (5 bases). This CDR3 has 13 residues. In germline, CDR1 is MRHNA, CDR2 SNTAGT. V lost 4 bases and J lost 2, with 7 bases in between. The CDR3 bases are TGTGCCAGCAGTGGCAGGGTCACAGATACGCAGTATTTT. This encodes CASSGRVTDTQYF.

This clonotype was found many times. The chain joins TRBV29-1 to TRBJ2-1; 11 bases line up with TRBD2. From germline, CDR1 is SQVTM and CDR2 ANQGSEA. The CDR3 spans 16 residues. V lost 3 bases and J lost 11; bases outside the gene matches: 15. The CDR3 DNA reads as TGCAGCGTTGAGGGACTGGGCGGGCTAGCGGGAGGAAAGCAGTTCTTC. Its protein is CSVEGLGGLAGGKQFF.

This clonotype was seen at least ten times. V and J are TRBV7-9 and TRBJ2-7; TRBD1 matches at 7 bases. Trimming removed 5 bases from V and 4 bases from J; junction bases left unmatched: 2. This CDR3 is 12 amino acids long. The germline gives CDR1 SEHNR, CDR2 FQNEAQ (reference sequence). CDR3: CASSVTGYEQYF. CDR3 nucleotides: TGTGCCAGCAGCGTGACAGGGTACGAGCAGTACTTC.